This TCR beta chain comes out of a study of T-cell reconstitution after alpha-beta-depleted transplantation in children. CDR1 SGHNT and CDR2 YENEEA come from the germline V gene. The CDR3 has 16 residues. V dropped 1 base and J dropped 8; count of bases not matched to a gene: 9. Unique molecular identifiers were used in preparing the TCRbeta library. In TCRdb, the PCR reads were re-called with MiXCR into one record per CDR3 protein. The repertoire holds 490,000 or so distinct CDR3 sequences, with under 15% as singletons. The origin of this receptor is a human donor who donated a stem cell graft to a child with combined immunodeficiency. The material sequenced was PBMCs from the stem cell graft donor, taken from the stem cell graft. The rearrangement links TRBV11-3 to TRBJ2-3; 10 bases map to TRBD2. CDR3 protein: CASSLVLAGPSATQYF. The CDR3 nucleotides are TGTGCCAGCAGCTTAGTACTAGCGGGACCGTCTGCTACGCAGTATTTT. Full variable domain (remainder filled in from reference TRBV11-3 and TRBJ2-3): EAGVVQSPRYKIIEKKQPVAFWCNPISGHNTLYWYLQNLGQGPELLIRYENEEAVDDSQLPKDRFSAERLKGVDSTLKIQPAELGDSAVYLCASSLVLAGPSATQYFGPGTRLTVL.